These 18 T cell receptor beta chains were sequenced from one sample in a study of graft-versus-host responses after intestinal transplantation. The table came from immunoSEQ multiplex PCR; TCRdb's copy has only in-frame clones and leaves some out. This table has fewer than 25,000 clones, around 47% appearing once. Responders (approximately 200,000, CFSE-labeled) met approximately 200,000 stimulators that were irradiated and violet-dye-labeled. The material was alloreactive CD8+ T cells from a mixed lymphocyte reaction culture, obtained before transplantation. The sample's subset: CFSE-low proliferating T cells sorted from approximately six-day pre-transplant mixed lymphocyte reaction (GvH or HvG direction). The receptors shown here come from a human patient who was an organ donor for intestinal transplantation.

This clone has more than one count but fewer than ten. V is TRBV28 and J is TRBJ2-7; 12 bases are a match to TRBD1. The length of the CDR3 is 15 residues. Germline trimming cut 2 bases from V and 9 bases from J; bases unmatched to any gene: 8. Per the germline V gene, CDR1 is MDHEN and CDR2 is SYDVKM. CDR3 bases: TGTGCCAGCAGTTTACGGGACAGGGGGCCGCCAATGCAGTACTTC. Its protein product is CASSLRDRGPPMQYF.

The chain has TRBV5-8 and TRBJ2-1; 7 bases match TRBD2. CDR1 is SGHTS and CDR2 is YDEGEE in the germline V gene. This CDR3 region has 16 residues. Trimming removed 0 bases from V and 4 bases from J; junction bases left unmatched: 7. Here the CDR3 DNA reads TGTGCCAGCAGCTTGGGAGGGGCTAGCGGTTACAATGAGCAGTTCTTC. This codes for CASSLGGASGYNEQFF.

This chain joins TRBV28 and TRBJ1-2, with TRBD1 as a possible D gene (6 bases). Germline assignment: CDR1 MDHEN and CDR2 SYDVKM. The V and J ends lost 4 bases and 3 bases respectively, with 24 bases between them. The CDR3 runs to 18 residues. The CDR3: CASSSAYLRTEKYYGYTF. In nucleotides, the CDR3 is TGTGCCAGCAGTTCGGCCTACCTTAGGACAGAAAAATACTATGGCTACACCTTC.

This sequence joins TRBV13 and TRBJ2-2; D unclear. The CDR3 consists of 15 residues. V was cut by 4 bases and J by 3 bases, with 12 bases left in between. Germline lookup yields CDR1 PRHDT and CDR2 FYEKMQ (reference sequence). CDR3 region: CASSSTDGDTGELFF. CDR3 nucleotides: TGTGCCAGCAGCTCAACCGACGGTGACACCGGGGAGCTGTTTTTT.

The chain is built from TRBV6-6 and TRBJ2-7; D gene unclear. The CDR3 totals 12 residues. With 7 bases removed from V and 2 bases from J, the gap between germline ends came to 9 bases. The germline V gene encodes CDR1 MNHNY and CDR2 SVGAGI (reference sequence). CDR3 sequence reads: CASTNNPYEQYF. CDR3 nucleotide sequence: TGTGCCAGCACCAACAACCCCTACGAGCAGTACTTC.

V is TRBV11-3 and J is TRBJ2-1; no clear D gene. V lost 5 bases to trimming and J lost 7 bases, with 12 bases between them. Germline values: CDR1 SGHNT, CDR2 YENEEA. The CDR3 loop spans 13 amino acids. Written as DNA, the CDR3 is TGTGCCAGCAGCCCCGGCGAAATTAATGAGCAGTTCTTC. Translating gives CASSPGEINEQFF.

A few counts support this clone. V gene TRBV4-2 combines with J gene TRBJ2-7; no reliable D call. This CDR3 comprises 14 residues. V gave up 4 bases and J gave up 0 bases, with 10 bases separating them. From germline, CDR1 is LGHNA and CDR2 YNFKEQ. The CDR3 spells CASSPEYTSYEQYF. The CDR3, as DNA: TGTGCCAGCAGCCCTGAGTATACCTCCTACGAGCAGTACTTC.

The V and J genes are TRBV5-1 and TRBJ2-7, with 7 bases lining up with TRBD1. The J segment lost 0 bases and the V segment lost 4 bases, leaving 13 bases of the junction unmatched. The CDR3 loop spans 17 amino acids. Looked up from germline, CDR1 is SGHRS and CDR2 is YFSETQ. The CDR3 protein is CASSPGTADYFSYEQYF. The CDR3 coding sequence is TGCGCCAGCAGCCCAGGGACAGCTGACTACTTCTCCTACGAGCAGTACTTC.

This clone was picked up a small number of times. The chain links TRBV6-1 to TRBJ2-7; D is unclear. CDR3 size: 10 residues. Germline-derived CDR1 and CDR2 are MNHNS and SASEGT. V shed 7 bases and J shed 2 bases, with 3 bases lying between them. The CDR3 spells CASKAYEQYF. CDR3 sequence (DNA): TGTGCCAGCAAAGCCTACGAGCAGTACTTC.

This clone was seen a few times. This rearrangement joins TRBV4-1 to TRBJ2-5; a possible D gene is TRBD2 (7 bases). The CDR3 has 18 residues. The germline CDR1 and CDR2 sequences are MGHRA and YSYEKL. Trimming removed 1 base at V and 5 bases at J, with 23 bases between. Here the CDR3 reads CASSQAPDGGHKSETQYF. CDR3 DNA: TGCGCCAGCAGCCAAGCTCCGGACGGGGGGCACAAGAGTGAGACCCAGTACTTC.

The chain couples TRBV9 to TRBJ1-5; D not resolved. The length of the CDR3 is 17 residues. Germline V gives CDR1 SGDLS, CDR2 YYNGEE. Between the trimmed V and J ends, which lost 0 bases and 6 bases, there was a span of 19 bases. The CDR3 loop reads CASSVVGIRERVQPQHF. CDR3 DNA sequence: TGTGCCAGCAGCGTAGTTGGGATTCGGGAGAGAGTTCAGCCCCAGCATTTT.

This clone was observed a few times. CDR3 nucleotides: TGTGCCACCCATGAGGAAGACTTCAATGAGCAGTTCTTC. It encodes CATHEEDFNEQFF. The J gene is TRBJ2-1, the V gene TRBV6-1; D gene uncertain. Per the germline V gene, CDR1 is MNHNS and CDR2 is SASEGT. V gave up 10 bases and J gave up 6 bases, with 16 bases separating them. This CDR3 spans 13 amino acids.

The J gene is TRBJ2-7, the V gene TRBV7-9, with TRBD2 matching over 10 bases. V lost 5 bases, J lost 7 bases, and 17 bases stayed unmatched. The CDR3 spans 17 residues. Germline CDR1 is SEHNR and CDR2 is FQNEAQ (reference sequence). The CDR3 region is CASSPLPRLAGPGEQYF. In nucleotides, the CDR3 is TGTGCCAGCAGCCCACTCCCCCGACTAGCGGGCCCGGGGGAGCAGTACTTC.

The V call is TRBV6-1, the J call TRBJ2-7, with a tentative D call TRBD1 (5 bases). Trimming removed 8 bases from V and 3 bases from J, with 14 bases in between. This CDR3 is built from 13 residues. The germline CDR1 and CDR2 sequences are MNHNS and SASEGT. DNA for the CDR3: TGTGCCAGCTGTGTTGGGGCGAGCTACGAGCAGTACTTC. Protein: CASCVGASYEQYF.

The rearrangement uses TRBV4-1 and TRBJ2-2; D uncertain. Germline values: CDR1 MGHRA, CDR2 YSYEKL. The CDR3 has 14 amino acids. V lost 1 base to trimming and J lost 3 bases, with 6 bases between them. CDR3: CASSQVLDTGELFF. The CDR3 region has the DNA TGCGCCAGCAGCCAAGTCCTAGACACCGGGGAGCTGTTTTTT.

V gene TRBV5-1 combines with J gene TRBJ2-7, with 8 positions matching TRBD1. V shed 0 bases, J shed 0 bases, and the junction held 5 bases outside the gene matches. Germline V gene data show CDR1 as SGHRS and CDR2 as YFSETQ. The CDR3 is 16 residues long. The CDR3 sequence is CASSLGGTGGSYEQYF. In DNA, the CDR3 is TGCGCCAGCAGCTTGGGAGGAACAGGGGGCTCCTACGAGCAGTACTTC.

This clone has a handful of counts. The V and J genes are TRBV5-4 and TRBJ2-5, with D hard to call. Germline lookup yields CDR1 SGHNT and CDR2 YYREEE (reference sequence). The CDR3 has 15 residues. Trimming pared 4 bases from V and 5 bases from J, leaving 18 bases between. The CDR3 sequence: CASSLEPVLFETQYF. In DNA form, the CDR3 reads TGTGCCAGCAGCCTGGAACCCGTCTTATTCGAGACCCAGTACTTC.

In its sample, this clone was seen a few times. The chain recombines TRBV6-5 with TRBJ1-2; TRBD1 might be the D (5 bases). This CDR3 comprises 13 residues. Per the germline V gene, CDR1 is MNHEY and CDR2 is SVGAGI. V lost 5 bases to trimming and J lost 4 bases, with 11 bases between them. CDR3 sequence reads: CASSEAGGYGYTF. For the CDR3, the DNA is TGTGCCAGCAGTGAAGCTGGGGGCTATGGCTACACCTTC.